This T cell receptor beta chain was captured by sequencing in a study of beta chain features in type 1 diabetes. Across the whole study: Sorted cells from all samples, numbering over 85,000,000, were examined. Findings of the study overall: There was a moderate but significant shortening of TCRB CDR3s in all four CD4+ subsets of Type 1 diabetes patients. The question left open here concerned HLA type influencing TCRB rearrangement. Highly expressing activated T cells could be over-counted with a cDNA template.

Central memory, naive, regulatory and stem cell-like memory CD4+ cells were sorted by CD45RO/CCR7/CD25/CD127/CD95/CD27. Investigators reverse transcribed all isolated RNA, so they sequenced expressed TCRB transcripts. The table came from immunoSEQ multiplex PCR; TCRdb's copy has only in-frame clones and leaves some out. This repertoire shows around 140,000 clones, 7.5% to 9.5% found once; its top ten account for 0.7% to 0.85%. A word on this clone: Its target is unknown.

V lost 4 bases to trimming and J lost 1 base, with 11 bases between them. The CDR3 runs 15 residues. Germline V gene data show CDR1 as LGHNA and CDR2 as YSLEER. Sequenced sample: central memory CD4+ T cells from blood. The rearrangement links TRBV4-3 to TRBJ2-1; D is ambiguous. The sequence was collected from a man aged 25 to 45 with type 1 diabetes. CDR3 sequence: CASSRSSTSYNEQFF. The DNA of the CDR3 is TGCGCCAGCAGCCGTAGTTCGACTTCCTACAATGAGCAGTTCTTC.